This T cell receptor (beta chain) was observed in a study of cytomegalovirus exposure and HLA in healthy donors. Across the study: Earlier findings included nearly 120 million unique TCR beta sequences obtained from about 170 million T cells.

Broader study findings: CMV serostatus was the sole immune exposure data available. The investigators catalogued 150 to 200 TCR beta chains as cytomegalovirus-associated.

Comments on this clone: Its antigen remains unidentified.

PCR primers comprised 60 Vbeta and 13 Jbeta primers. Sequencing was performed with immunoSEQ multiplex PCR; in TCRdb, only in-frame clones are kept and a portion is missing. The sample shows 150,000 to 200,000 clones, roughly 80% of them seen only once. Sequenced: PBMCs. The sequence was obtained from a male donor in good health and CMV-seronegative.

The CDR3 sequence is CASSDYPGEQFF. The DNA of the CDR3 is TGTGCCAGCAGCGATTACCCTGGCGAGCAGTTCTTC. The rearrangement links TRBV6-1 to TRBJ2-1; D gene uncertain. Trimming shortened V by 6 bases and J by 10 bases, and 13 bases separated the two germline ends. This CDR3 has 12 residues. Germline V gives CDR1 MNHNS, CDR2 SASEGT.